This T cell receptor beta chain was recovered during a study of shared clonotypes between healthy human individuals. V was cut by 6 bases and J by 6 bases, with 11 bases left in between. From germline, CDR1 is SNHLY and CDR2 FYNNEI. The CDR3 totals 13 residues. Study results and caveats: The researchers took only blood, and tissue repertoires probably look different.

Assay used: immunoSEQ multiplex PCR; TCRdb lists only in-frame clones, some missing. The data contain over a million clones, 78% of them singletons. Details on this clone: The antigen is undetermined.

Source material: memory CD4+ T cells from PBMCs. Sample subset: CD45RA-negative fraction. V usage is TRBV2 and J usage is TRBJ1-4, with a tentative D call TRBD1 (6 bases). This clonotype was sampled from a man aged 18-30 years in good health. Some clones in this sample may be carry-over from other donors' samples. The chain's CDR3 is CASRRDIYEKLFF. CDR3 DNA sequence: TGTGCCAGCAGGCGGGACATTTATGAAAAACTGTTTTTT.